Sequencing of this T cell receptor beta chain was carried out in a study of blood T cells in healthy people across ages. Regarding the study as a whole: Roughly linear age-related decline in beta diversity appeared, significant by age 40. It was found that TCR beta diversity correlated strongly with the percentage of naive T cells. A greater number of naive CD4+ cells and higher diversity distinguished long-lived donors from aged donors.

Alongside a J-beta primer mix, a sample-barcoded 5' primer served in a second PCR lasting about 7 to 12 cycles. TCRdb itself ran the 5' RACE reads through MiXCR, one entry per CDR3 protein. Of more than 800,000 distinct CDR3 sequences in the sample, 29% are singletons; the top ten hold around 16%. CDR3 size: 15 residues. Unmatched junction bases numbered 2, after V lost 0 bases and J lost 4 bases. Germline V gene sequence: CDR1 SGHRS, CDR2 YFSETQ. At least ten counts were recorded for this clonotype. Its antigen is undetermined. This TCR came from a woman aged 80 or over in good health. The chain has TRBV5-1 and TRBJ1-5, with 9 bases matching TRBD1. Input material: blood. DNA for the CDR3: TGCGCCAGCAGCTTGGATGGACAGGGGAATCAGCCCCAGCATTTT. This translates into CASSLDGQGNQPQHF.